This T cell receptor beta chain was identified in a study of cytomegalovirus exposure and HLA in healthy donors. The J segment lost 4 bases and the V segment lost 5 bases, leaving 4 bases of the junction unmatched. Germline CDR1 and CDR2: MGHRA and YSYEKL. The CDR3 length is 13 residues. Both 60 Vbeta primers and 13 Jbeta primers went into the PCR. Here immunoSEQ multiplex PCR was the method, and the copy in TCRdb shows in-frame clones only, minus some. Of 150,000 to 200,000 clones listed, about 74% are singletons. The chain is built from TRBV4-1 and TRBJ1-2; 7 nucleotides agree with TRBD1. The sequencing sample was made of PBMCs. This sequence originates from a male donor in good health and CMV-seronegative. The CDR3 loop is CASSSGTAYGYTF. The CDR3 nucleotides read TGCGCCAGCAGCTCCGGGACAGCCTATGGCTACACCTTC.